Shown below are 29 T cell receptor beta chains from a single sample sequenced in a study of blood T cell repertoires in COVID-19 (dated by TCRdb to the early 2020s). Library preparation used the immunoSEQ multiplex PCR assay. Drawn from immuneACCESS, this table holds only the in-frame rearrangements with V and J called that TCRdb kept. Clones are partly lost; checked studies trace under half to an unresolved V gene and leave the rest unexplained. The sample table holds under 200,000 clones, of which 80% to 90% were seen once. The ten largest clones add up to roughly 8.3% of the sample. Specimen: peripheral blood. Receptors were obtained from a woman in her fifties or sixties with COVID-19, enrolled during active disease.

This clone has a handful of counts. This chain joins TRBV7-2 and TRBJ1-4, with D tentatively TRBD1 (6 bases). Germline values: CDR1 SGHTA, CDR2 FQGNSA. Trimming left V 0 bases short and J 1 base short, with 9 bases between. The CDR3 spans 16 residues. CDR3 sequence: CASSLATGLTNEKLFF. The CDR3 DNA follows: TGTGCCAGCAGCTTAGCGACAGGTTTAACTAATGAAAAACTGTTTTTT.

This clone was detected a few times. The genes are TRBV19 and TRBJ1-1; TRBD1 aligns across 9 bases. The CDR3 is 11 amino acids. V gave up 10 bases and J gave up 7 bases; unmatched junction bases: 4. The germline V gene has CDR1 LNHDA and CDR2 SQIVND (reference sequence). The CDR3 DNA reads as TGTGCCACACAGGGGGCGGGTGAAGCTTTCTTT. Its translation: CATQGAGEAFF.

The chain couples TRBV30 to TRBJ2-2; a possible D gene is TRBD1 (5 bases). Trimming pared 4 bases from V and 0 bases from J, leaving 12 bases between. The CDR3 runs 15 residues. Germline values: CDR1 GTSNPN, CDR2 SVGIG (reference sequence). The DNA of the CDR3 is TGTGCCTGGATTTCCGGACACCCGAACACCGGGGAGCTGTTTTTT. Translated, it gives CAWISGHPNTGELFF.

The rearrangement links TRBV18 to TRBJ2-1; D gene ambiguous. The CDR3 extends over 14 amino acids. Germline assignment: CDR1 KGHSH and CDR2 LQKENI. V was clipped by 3 bases and J by 6 bases, with 12 bases between them. CDR3 protein: CASSPLMETNEQFF. The DNA for the CDR3 is TGTGCCAGCTCACCGCTAATGGAGACCAATGAGCAGTTCTTC.

V and J are TRBV19 and TRBJ1-5, with no clear D. Germline V CDR1 and CDR2: LNHDA, SQIVND (reference sequence). The CDR3 runs 19 residues. V dropped 4 bases and J dropped 0 bases, with 22 bases sitting between them. CDR3 in amino acids: CASSTGIGRSIYSNQPQHF. CDR3 nucleotide sequence: TGTGCCAGTAGTACAGGAATCGGGAGGTCAATATATAGCAATCAGCCCCAGCATTTT. Looking up the rest from reference TRBV19 and TRBJ1-5 gives the full variable domain: DGGITQSPKYLFRKEGQNVTLSCEQNLNHDAMYWYRQDPGQGLRLIYYSQIVNDFQKGDIAEGYSVSREKKESFPLTVTSAQKNPTAFYLCASSTGIGRSIYSNQPQHFGDGTRLSIL.

Worth noting for this clone: Distinct nucleotide sequences in the sample also encode this CDR3. The chain has TRBV6-6 and TRBJ1-1; D gene ambiguous. Germline CDR1 reads MNHNY; CDR2 reads SVGAGI (reference sequence). The CDR3 spans 14 residues. Trimming took off 0 bases at V and 1 base at J, with 6 bases between the two ends. CDR3 sequence: CASSYSRQNTEAFF. The CDR3 nucleotides are TGTGCCAGCAGTTACTCGAGACAGAACACTGAAGCTTTCTTT.

This clone was seen a handful of times. The rearrangement joins TRBV5-1 to TRBJ2-7, with D uncertain. The germline CDR1 and CDR2 sequences are SGHRS and YFSETQ. The ends were cut back, 5 bases at V and 0 bases at J, with 6 bases in the middle. The CDR3 is made up of 12 amino acids. The CDR3 coding sequence is TGCGCCAGCAGACATACCTCCTACGAGCAGTACTTC. Its protein is CASRHTSYEQYF.

The rearrangement links TRBV18 to TRBJ2-1; 11 nucleotides agree with TRBD2. Germline CDR1 and CDR2: KGHSH and LQKENI. The CDR3 is made up of 16 amino acids. The CDR3 region has the DNA TGTGCAACCACTTCGACTAGCGGGACCCATTACAATGAGCAGTTCTTC. Its translation: CATTSTSGTHYNEQFF.

The chain combines TRBV6-1 with TRBJ1-2; TRBD1 is a possible D gene (5 bases). This CDR3 region has 14 residues. V lost 1 base, J lost 4 bases, and 10 bases lay in between. Germline V CDR1 and CDR2: MNHNS, SASEGT. In DNA form, the CDR3 reads TGTGCCAGCAGTGAAGGTGGACACTCCTATGGCTACACCTTC. This encodes CASSEGGHSYGYTF.

The rearrangement uses TRBV6-5 and TRBJ1-2, with D possibly being TRBD1 (5 bases). Germline V gene data show CDR1 as MNHEY and CDR2 as SVGAGI. The germline V and J ends were trimmed by 5 bases and 4 bases, with 11 bases remaining between them. CDR3 size: 13 residues. CDR3 loop: CASSPTVPYGYTF. DNA for the CDR3: TGTGCCAGCAGTCCGACAGTTCCCTATGGCTACACCTTC.

This chain connects TRBV5-1 to TRBJ2-4; 8 bases fit TRBD1. The CDR3 is 17 residues long. Germline V gene data show CDR1 as SGHRS and CDR2 as YFSETQ. V lost 0 bases and J lost 8; bases outside the gene matches: 13. Here the CDR3 DNA reads TGCGCCAGCAGCTTGGAACCGACAGGGGCCGCCCTATACATTCAGTACTTC. It codes for CASSLEPTGAALYIQYF. Together with reference TRBV5-1 and TRBJ2-4, the CDR3 gives the full variable domain: KAGVTQTPRYLIKTRGQQVTLSCSPISGHRSVSWYQQTPGQGLQFLFEYFSETQRNKGNFPGRFSGRQFSNSRSEMNVSTLELGDSALYLCASSLEPTGAALYIQYFGAGTRLSVL.

This chain links TRBV6-4 with TRBJ2-5, with TRBD2 matching 10 bases. The CDR3 length is 14 residues. Germline V gene sequence: CDR1 MRHNA, CDR2 SNTAGT. V shed 11 bases, J shed 5 bases, and the junction held 11 bases outside the gene matches. The DNA for the CDR3 is TGTGCCGGAGTCCCTAGCGGGAGTCGGGAGACCCAGTACTTC. Translating gives CAGVPSGSRETQYF.

The rearrangement uses TRBV7-8 and TRBJ2-2; tentative D call: TRBD1 (6 bases). Trimming cost V 6 bases and J 6 bases, with 17 bases left between them. Germline CDR1 SGHVS, CDR2 FQNEAQ. This CDR3 comprises 15 residues. As DNA, the CDR3 is TGTGCCAGCAGGCCTTTATACAGGGTCTCCGGGGAGCTGTTTTTT. This sequence encodes CASRPLYRVSGELFF.

The chain's CDR3 is CASSPPSGNYYFYEQYF. The CDR3 bases are TGTGCCAGCTCACCTCCCAGCGGGAACTATTACTTCTACGAGCAGTACTTC. This chain links TRBV18 with TRBJ2-7; the match to TRBD2 covers 7 bases. Germline CDR1 and CDR2: KGHSH and LQKENI. The V segment lost 3 bases and the J segment 3 bases; nucleotides outside the gene matches: 14. The CDR3 is 17 amino acids. Variable domain in full (rest from reference TRBV18 and TRBJ2-7): NAGVMQNPRHLVRRRGQEARLRCSPMKGHSHVYWYRQLPEEGLKFMVYLQKENIIDESGMPKERFSAEFPKEGPSILRIQQVVRGDSAAYFCASSPPSGNYYFYEQYFGPGTRLTVT.

V and J are TRBV27 and TRBJ2-2; the match to TRBD1 covers 8 bases. The length of the CDR3 is 17 residues. With 3 bases clipped from V and 6 bases from J, the junction kept 12 bases outside the gene matches. The germline V gene encodes CDR1 MNHEY and CDR2 SMNVEV (reference sequence). In DNA form, the CDR3 reads TGTGCCAGCAGTTTCCGACAGGGGTATGATTTTCCCGGGGAGCTGTTTTTT. It is translated as CASSFRQGYDFPGELFF.

The chain links TRBV11-3 to TRBJ2-2, with 7 bases lining up with TRBD1. The germline gives CDR1 SGHNT, CDR2 YENEEA. CDR3 length: 16 residues. Losses at the gene ends were 2 bases for V and 5 bases for J; bases not matched to a gene: 8. CDR3 residues: CASSLSLTQGTGELFF. The CDR3 nucleotides are TGTGCCAGCAGCTTATCCCTTACACAGGGGACCGGGGAGCTGTTTTTT.

The chain has TRBV6-6 and TRBJ2-3, with D possibly being TRBD1 (7 bases). Deletions cut 1 base from V and 4 bases from J, with 12 bases between. This CDR3 region has 15 residues. In germline, CDR1 is MNHNY, CDR2 SVGAGI (reference sequence). In DNA form, the CDR3 reads TGTGCCAGCAGTTACTTGCGGGACAGCTCAGATACGCAGTATTTT. This sequence encodes CASSYLRDSSDTQYF.

The gene calls are TRBV6-5 and TRBJ2-3; TRBD2 aligns across 8 bases. CDR3 size: 16 residues. V lost 0 bases and J lost 5; bases outside the gene matches: 7. Looked up from germline, CDR1 is MNHEY and CDR2 is SVGAGI. The CDR3 here is CASSYSFGTSKDTQYF. The DNA for the CDR3 is TGTGCCAGCAGTTACTCTTTCGGGACTAGTAAAGATACGCAGTATTTT.

The chain is built from TRBV6-1 and TRBJ1-5, with D perhaps matching TRBD1 (6 bases). Trimming removed 1 base from V and 7 bases from J, with 8 bases in between. This CDR3 spans 13 amino acids. Germline CDR1 is MNHNS and CDR2 is SASEGT. CDR3 nucleotide sequence: TGTGCCAGCAGTGAAGGGGGGCACCAGCCCCAGCATTTT. Its protein product is CASSEGGHQPQHF.

The rearrangement links TRBV7-2 to TRBJ2-7, with 8 nucleotides matching TRBD1. This CDR3 has 14 residues. The V and J ends lost 2 bases and 2 bases, in that order; junction bases with no gene match: 2. From germline, CDR1 is SGHTA and CDR2 FQGNSA. CDR3 in amino acids: CASSLYRGAYEQYF. The CDR3, as DNA: TGTGCCAGCAGCTTATACAGGGGGGCCTACGAGCAGTACTTC.

V and J are TRBV7-2 and TRBJ2-7; TRBD2 matches 8 bases. V was pared by 4 bases and J by 6 bases, with 11 bases of the junction left unmatched. The CDR3 loop spans 15 amino acids. Germline V CDR1 and CDR2: SGHTA, FQGNSA. The DNA for the CDR3 is TGTGCCAGCAGCTCCAGCGGGGGAGGTAGATCCGAGCAGTACGTC. This translates into CASSSSGGGRSEQYV.

The chain combines TRBV6-5 with TRBJ1-1; a possible D gene is TRBD1 (5 bases). The CDR3 is 14 amino acids. The germline V gene encodes CDR1 MNHEY and CDR2 SVGAGI. V lost 7 bases and J lost 0, with 12 bases in between. CDR3 in DNA: TGTGCCAGCACCCCCCAGGGTATGAACACTGAAGCTTTCTTT. Translating it yields CASTPQGMNTEAFF.

This clone has just one count. The chain uses TRBV19 and TRBJ1-2, with D possibly TRBD1 on 5 matching bases. V lost 4 bases and J 9 bases, leaving 18 bases between the germline ends. The CDR3 runs 14 residues. CDR1 and CDR2 (germline): LNHDA, SQIVND (reference sequence). In DNA form, the CDR3 reads TGTGCCAGTAGTAAATGGGAGGGGACTATAAGCTACACCTTC. This gives the protein CASSKWEGTISYTF.

V usage is TRBV29-1 and J usage is TRBJ1-2; 10 bases are shared with TRBD1. The CDR3 sequence is 16 residues long. V was clipped by 6 bases and J by 4 bases; unmatched bases: 14. Germline V lookup: CDR1 SQVTM, CDR2 ANQGSEA. This CDR3 is CSVESWTGGPSYGYTF. CDR3 sequence (DNA): TGCAGCGTGGAGTCATGGACAGGGGGGCCCTCCTATGGCTACACCTTC.

This clone appeared a single time. J is TRBJ2-3 and V is TRBV19; 10 positions match TRBD1. V was clipped by 2 bases and J by 6 bases; unmatched bases: 17. This CDR3 spans 19 amino acids. CDR1 is LNHDA and CDR2 is SQIVND in the germline V gene (reference sequence). The CDR3 spells CASSIRGTGESKRSDTQYF. CDR3 sequence (DNA): TGTGCCAGTAGTATACGTGGGACAGGGGAAAGTAAGAGGTCGGATACGCAGTATTTT.

The CDR3 reads CASSPVVMTRGEAFF. The DNA for the CDR3 is TGTGCCAGCTCACCAGTCGTAATGACACGCGGGGAAGCTTTCTTT. The V and J genes are TRBV18 and TRBJ1-1; D call uncertain. The V end lost 2 bases, the J end lost 8 bases, and 18 bases lay between the germline ends. CDR1 is KGHSH and CDR2 is LQKENI in the germline V gene. The length of the CDR3 is 15 residues.

The chain is built from TRBV10-1 and TRBJ2-5, with 8 bases aligning to TRBD2. Germline V lookup: CDR1 WNHNN, CDR2 SYGVQD (reference sequence). V was clipped by 2 bases and J by 4 bases; unmatched bases: 6. There are 15 residues in the CDR3. CDR3: CASSERRGGLETQYF. The CDR3 DNA follows: TGCGCCAGCAGTGAGAGACGGGGGGGCCTAGAGACCCAGTACTTC.

This chain joins TRBV7-3 and TRBJ2-1, with 12 bases fitting TRBD2. The V gene end was trimmed by 2 bases and the J gene end by 9 bases; junction bases not matched to a gene: 5. Germline values: CDR1 SGHTA, CDR2 FQGTGA. The CDR3 covers 15 residues. CDR3 region: CASSLGLLAGGEQFF. DNA of the CDR3: TGTGCCAGCAGCTTAGGTCTACTAGCGGGGGGTGAGCAGTTCTTC.

V gene TRBV11-3 combines with J gene TRBJ2-7; 7 bases are a match to TRBD1. V gave up 0 bases and J gave up 1 base; unmatched junction bases: 3. CDR1 is SGHNT, CDR2 YENEEA, per germline. The CDR3 consists of 15 residues. The CDR3 nucleotides read TGTGCCAGCAGCTTAGATCAGGGGGTTTCCTACGAGCAGTACGTC. Translating gives CASSLDQGVSYEQYV.